The 17 T cell receptor beta chains reported below all come from one sample, sequenced in a study of T cells in localized non-small cell lung cancer. Sequenced by immunoSEQ multiplex PCR; TCRdb stores in-frame clones only, minus some. The data contain around 67,000 clones, 75% to 90% of them singletons. This material consisted of peripheral blood, taken before any cancer treatment. The receptors were gathered from a woman aged 35-75 years with stage I lung adenocarcinoma.

The chain carries TRBV19 and TRBJ1-1; D gene ambiguous. Between the trimmed V and J ends, which lost 3 bases and 1 base, there was a span of 9 bases. CDR3 length equals 14 residues. Germline V CDR1 and CDR2: LNHDA, SQIVND (reference sequence). CDR3 residues: CASSISWQNTEAFF. The CDR3 bases are TGTGCCAGTAGTATCAGCTGGCAGAACACTGAAGCTTTCTTT.

This clone occurred a few times. This chain links TRBV30 with TRBJ1-1; TRBD1 is a possible D gene (6 bases). V dropped 4 bases and J dropped 5 bases, with 14 bases sitting between them. CDR1 and CDR2 from the germline V gene are GTSNPN and SVGIG (reference sequence). The CDR3 covers 13 residues. CDR3 sequence (DNA): TGTGCCTGGAACCAAGGGGGAGGGACTGAAGCTTTCTTT. Translating it yields CAWNQGGGTEAFF.

This clone was counted a single time. The junction departs from the called germline gene at one end, perhaps through a read error. The sample has other DNA sequences that encode this CDR3 too. The genes are TRBV5-1 and TRBJ2-1; TRBD2 agrees at 14 bases. Germline V gene data show CDR1 as SGHRS and CDR2 as YFSETQ. The CDR3 totals 16 residues. The CDR3 nucleotides read TGCGCCAGCAGCTCGGGGACTAGCGGGAGTACGAATGGGCAGTTCTTC. As protein: CASSSGTSGSTNGQFF.

This clone was counted between two and nine times. This sequence joins TRBV11-3 and TRBJ1-2; D not certain. Trimming removed 1 base at V and 7 bases at J, with 7 bases between. The CDR3 sequence is 12 residues long. Germline lookup yields CDR1 SGHNT and CDR2 YENEEA. The CDR3 reads CASSLARFGYTF. The DNA for the CDR3 is TGTGCCAGCAGCTTAGCACGGTTTGGCTACACCTTC.

The chain carries TRBV27 and TRBJ2-5, with TRBD2 identical over 10 bases. CDR1 is MNHEY, CDR2 SMNVEV, per germline (reference sequence). The CDR3 covers 14 residues. The V gene end was trimmed by 6 bases and the J gene end by 4 bases; junction bases not matched to a gene: 5. The CDR3 is CASRRTSGGETQYF. The CDR3 nucleotides read TGTGCCAGCAGACGGACTAGCGGAGGAGAGACCCAGTACTTC.

The V gene is TRBV11-2, the J gene TRBJ1-5; D may be TRBD1 (5 bases). CDR3 length equals 13 residues. The V end was cut by 5 bases, the J end by 5 bases, with 10 bases between. Germline loops: CDR1 SGHAT, CDR2 FQNNGV. The DNA for the CDR3 is TGTGCCAGCAGCCAAGGGGTATATCAGCCCCAGCATTTT. This gives the protein CASSQGVYQPQHF.

The chain employs TRBV6-5 and TRBJ1-4; 7 bases agree with TRBD1. The CDR3 is 15 amino acids. The germline V gene has CDR1 MNHEY and CDR2 SVGAGI. V gave up 8 bases and J gave up 6 bases; unmatched junction bases: 12. The CDR3 nucleotides are TGTGCCAGCGGTGCCCTGGGGACAGCTTATGAAAAACTGTTTTTT. It translates to CASGALGTAYEKLFF.

The chain joins TRBV28 to TRBJ2-5, with 11 positions matching TRBD2. Germline V CDR1 and CDR2: MDHEN, SYDVKM. The CDR3 consists of 13 residues. Trimming at V came to 7 bases and at J to 4 bases, leaving 2 bases not matched to a gene. Here the CDR3 reads CASITSGGETQYF. CDR3 in DNA: TGTGCCAGCATTACTAGCGGGGGAGAGACCCAGTACTTC.

The CDR3 loop reads CASSLEDRAGGYTF. The CDR3 DNA is TGTGCCAGCAGCTTGGAGGACAGGGCCGGCGGCTACACCTTC. The rearrangement links TRBV7-9 to TRBJ1-2; 8 positions match TRBD1. Per germline, CDR1 SEHNR and CDR2 FQNEAQ (reference sequence). The CDR3 is made up of 14 amino acids. J lost 8 bases, V lost 3 bases, and 8 bases had no gene match.

The CDR3 nucleotides read TGCGCCAGCAGCTTGGCGGCAGCTTCCTACGAGCAGTACTTC. Translation: CASSLAAASYEQYF. This chain uses TRBV5-1 with TRBJ2-7; D not resolved. Trimming cost V 0 bases and J 1 base, with 8 bases left between them. Germline V gene sequence: CDR1 SGHRS, CDR2 YFSETQ. The CDR3 runs 14 residues.

The genes are TRBV7-2 and TRBJ2-5; D call uncertain. This CDR3 has 15 amino acids. From germline, CDR1 is SGHTA and CDR2 FQGNSA. Trimming took off 2 bases at V and 1 base at J, with 11 bases between the two ends. The CDR3 DNA is TGTGCCAGCAGCTTAATGGGCTGGTCCCAAGAGACCCAGTACTTC. Amino acids: CASSLMGWSQETQYF.

This clone was observed once. The chain couples TRBV7-8 to TRBJ2-5; 8 nucleotides agree with TRBD1. This CDR3 has 17 residues. V shed 6 bases and J 5 bases; nucleotides not matched to a gene: 17. In germline, CDR1 is SGHVS, CDR2 FQNEAQ. CDR3 sequence: CASRGQANLGRVETQYF. CDR3 in DNA: TGTGCCAGCAGGGGACAGGCTAACCTCGGACGCGTGGAGACCCAGTACTTC.

For the CDR3, the DNA is TGTGCCAGCAGTTACGACAGGGCAGCTTTCTTT. It yields the protein CASSYDRAAFF. The chain is built from TRBV6-6 and TRBJ1-1, with 7 bases aligning to TRBD1. V trimming: 2 bases; J trimming: 10 bases; junction bases outside the gene matches: 1. The CDR3 totals 11 residues. Per the germline V gene, CDR1 is MNHNY and CDR2 is SVGAGI (reference sequence).

V usage is TRBV27 and J usage is TRBJ2-1; D is ambiguous. Trimming removed 3 bases from V and 9 bases from J, with 12 bases in between. Germline CDR1 and CDR2: MNHEY and SMNVEV (reference sequence). CDR3 length: 13 amino acids. Written as DNA, the CDR3 is TGTGCCAGCAGTTTCCTTGCACAAGGTGAGCAGTTCTTC. Translated, it gives CASSFLAQGEQFF.

V usage is TRBV18 and J usage is TRBJ1-1; TRBD1 is a possible D gene (5 bases). CDR1 is KGHSH and CDR2 is LQKENI in the germline V gene. This CDR3 spans 15 amino acids. The V and J ends lost 3 bases and 4 bases respectively, with 15 bases between them. CDR3 nucleotide sequence: TGTGCCAGCTCACCTTCACGCGGGGCGCCCACTGAAGCTTTCTTT. Encoded protein: CASSPSRGAPTEAFF.

This clone was detected a few times. The chain joins TRBV6-6 to TRBJ2-7; a possible D gene is TRBD2 (6 bases). V was trimmed by 8 bases and J by 11 bases, leaving 16 bases between them. Germline V gene data show CDR1 as MNHNY and CDR2 as SVGAGI (reference sequence). This CDR3 contains 11 residues. The CDR3 DNA sequence: TGTGCCAGCTCCTTGGGAGGCAGCGAGTACTTC. It specifies CASSLGGSEYF.

V and J are TRBV6-5 and TRBJ1-1, with unresolved D. Germline V gene sequence: CDR1 MNHEY, CDR2 SVGAGI. Trimming removed 4 bases from V and 1 base from J, with 10 bases in between. This CDR3 is 14 amino acids long. Here the CDR3 reads CASSSVERNTEAFF. CDR3 sequence (DNA): TGTGCCAGCAGTTCCGTCGAGAGGAACACTGAAGCTTTCTTT.